This T cell receptor (beta chain) appears in the sequencing data of a study of blood T cell repertoires in COVID-19. About the research overall: Some COVID-19 samples were acute and others convalescent; all came from the United States, Italy and Spain.

Original processing notes: Scientists estimated how many nucleated cells there were by amplifying reference gene primers. Using immunoSEQ multiplex PCR, the repertoire was profiled, and TCRdb retains in-frame clones only, with some absent. V and J calls and clone size come straight from that table; D and trimming were deduced from the DNA. The sample contains around 100,000 clones, 80% of which appear only once. Germline V gene data show CDR1 as LNHDA and CDR2 as SQIVND (reference sequence). V trimming: 0 bases; J trimming: 10 bases; junction bases outside the gene matches: 1. The CDR3 length is 13 residues.

The sample was peripheral blood. This receptor was identified in a man aged 70 or older with active or convalescent COVID-19. The V call is TRBV19, the J call TRBJ2-1; 9 bases are shared with TRBD2. The CDR3 DNA sequence: TGTGCCAGTAGTATAGAACTAGCGGGCGAGCAGTTCTTC. This translates into CASSIELAGEQFF.